This T cell receptor beta chain was observed in a study of T cell responses to AZD1222 COVID-19 vaccine (dated by TCRdb to 2020 to 2022). In the study overall: TCR sequencing was performed for 230 to 250 trial participants, of whom some 200 were given two doses of AZD1222 and around 25 were given two doses of MenACWY control vaccine. Enrollment into the trials was organized by age into subgroups of 18-55, 56-69 and 70-plus years, and those subgroups contained approximately 150, 30 and 60 TCR-sequenced participants, respectively.

A word on this clone: The antigen this receptor binds is unknown. No much larger clone is present one base from it, and per-base qualities are unavailable.

The CDR3 regions of human TCRbeta chains were analyzed by immunosequencing. Under the source paper's analysis protocol: Repertoire TCRs were checked for matches against a reference library of SARS-CoV-2-specific TCRs that had been generated using the MIRA antigen-specificity platform. Breadth was defined as the fraction of unique TCRs that were SARS-CoV-2-associated. Depth was defined as the fraction of total T cells that were SARS-CoV-2-associated. Using the MIRA data, each spike-specific TCR was mapped to the spike region that the TCR reacts to and placed in a CD4 or CD8 class. Log10-transformed breadth and depth values were compared by one-way ANOVA with Sidak's multiple comparisons tests. The clones in this table, taken by TCRdb from immuneACCESS, are in-frame only. Not every clone is retained; where verified, under half of the shortfall comes from an unresolved V gene, and the cause of the rest is unknown. V and J calls and clone size come straight from that table; D and trimming were deduced from the DNA. The table for this sample lists about 120,000 clones; about 85% of them were counted only once. 2.5% to 3.5% of the sample rests with the top ten.

Study-wide findings and limitations: Conclusions about previously exposed vaccinees were limited because only five to seven AZD1222 recipients were SARS-CoV-2 seropositive at baseline. CD4 TCRs associated with the vaccine covered the entire spike protein, and the dominant responses were in regions 160-218 and 743-854. The 56-69-year group was small, and its depth increase did not reach significance, likely because of low power. Because no samples from the day 14 peak response were available, repertoires could be characterized only after the peak T cell response. After two AZD1222 doses, spike-specific TCR breadth and depth were significantly higher than at day 0 and than in MenACWY recipients. Participants were mostly white British, with more females than males. The authors suggested clonal diversity may have been underestimated. Reportedly, almost half of the unique spike-specific TCRs recognized epitopes lying outside the regions that are mutated in the B.1.351 and B.1.1.7 variants.

The time point label for this specimen denotes: about 28 days (+/-7) after the second vaccine dose. AZD1222 recipients whose second dose came at about 4 weeks and those whose second dose came at about 12 weeks were combined into one group, since spike-specific TCR depth and breadth did not differ between the two schedules. Samples from vaccinated people were obtained from the UK trials COV001 and COV002, which included a single-blind randomized controlled phase 2/3 trial of AZD1222 (ChAdOx1 nCoV-19) in healthy adults. For TCRbeta chain sequencing, PBMC samples from trial participants were taken at day 0 and at day 28 after the second dose. Sequencing was performed on peripheral blood, taken 28 days after the second AZD1222 dose. The origin of this receptor is an adult who received the AZD1222 COVID-19 vaccine.

CDR3 reads: CASSATGDSYEQYF. The nucleotide sequence reads TGTGCCAGTAGTGCAACAGGGGACTCCTACGAGCAGTACTTC. The rearrangement combines TRBV19 with TRBJ2-7; 7 central nucleotides agree with TRBD1. Trimming removed 5 bases from V and 0 bases from J; the gene matches leave 4 bases unexplained. From the cysteine through the phenylalanine, the CDR3 covers 14 amino acids. The sequence is cut down to CDR3 DNA, 42 bases in frame from base 1. The germline V gene (reference sequence) gives CDR1 as LNHDA and CDR2 as SQIVND.